The text below deals with one T cell receptor (beta chain). TCRdb keeps only in-frame clones here, not all; method: immunoSEQ multiplex PCR. The repertoire holds fewer than 300,000 clones, approximately 90% seen once, with 2.2% in the top ten. These data originate in a study of blood T cell repertoires in COVID-19. On the study more broadly: Sites across the United States, Italy and Spain contributed samples from acute and convalescent COVID-19.

Followed over time, Seattle patients had been enrolled while infection was active. The CDR3 runs 12 residues. V shed 1 base and J shed 8 bases, with 4 bases lying between them. Germline V gene lookup returns CDR1 SGHNT and CDR2 YYREEE (reference sequence). The sequence was collected from a woman in her thirties with COVID-19, enrolled during active disease. This chain joins TRBV5-4 and TRBJ1-6; unclear D gene. The sequenced sample consisted of peripheral blood. As DNA, the CDR3 is TGTGCCAGCAGCTTGACAGATTCACCCCTCCACTTT. This translates into CASSLTDSPLHF.